These T cell receptor beta chains were read from a single sample in a study of T cells in Graves' hyperthyroidism and ophthalmopathy. Each CDR3 protein gets one entry after TCRdb re-called the multiplex PCR reads with MiXCR. The top ten clones hold 9% to 9.5% of a sample with 300,000 to 450,000 distinct CDR3 sequences, under 15% of them seen once. Sequenced: blood. These receptor sequences come from a woman aged 18-29 years with Graves' hyperthyroidism. Each CDR3 is given with its conserved first and last residue. Fields, in order: D gene, CDR3 length, clone size, V gene, J gene, CDR3 DNA, CDR3 protein. The D gene is left open where the match is weak. Some rows have no size entry. The others give once, few or many, or a class for an expanded clone.

D: -; length: 13; size: many; V: TRBV27; J: TRBJ1-1; DNA: TGTGCCAGCAGTTTTATCTGGAACACTGAAGCTTTCTTT; CDR3: CASSFIWNTEAFF
D: TRBD2; length: 16; size: many; V: TRBV30; J: TRBJ2-1; DNA: TGTGCCTGGAACAGGCTAGCGGGAGTAGTCTACAATGAGCAGTTCTTC; CDR3: CAWNRLAGVVYNEQFF
D: -; length: 13; size: many; V: TRBV7-3; J: TRBJ1-2; DNA: TGTGCCAGCAGCTTAACCGGCGGGGGCGGCTACACCTTC; CDR3: CASSLTGGGGYTF
D: TRBD1; length: 15; size: many; V: TRBV19; J: TRBJ1-2; DNA: TGTGCCAGTATCGGACAGGGCCTCGGGTTCTATGGCTACACCTTC; CDR3: CASIGQGLGFYGYTF
D: TRBD1; length: 13; size: -; V: TRBV12-3/TRBV12-4; J: TRBJ2-5; DNA: TGTGCCAGCAGTCCCGACAGGGAGCAGACCCAGTACTTC; CDR3: CASSPDREQTQYF
D: -; length: 14; size: many; V: TRBV28; J: TRBJ2-1; DNA: TGTGCCAGCAGTTTGTCGGGAGTGTACAATGAGCAGTTCTTC; CDR3: CASSLSGVYNEQFF
D: TRBD1; length: 16; size: many; V: TRBV28; J: TRBJ2-2; DNA: TGTGCCAGCAGTTCCGCCGGGACAGGGGTTACCGGGGAGCTGTTTTTT; CDR3: CASSSAGTGVTGELFF
D: -; length: 14; size: -; V: TRBV6-1; J: TRBJ2-1; DNA: TGTGCCAGCACCGTGAAGAGCTCCTACAATGAGCAGTTCTTC; CDR3: CASTVKSSYNEQFF
D: -; length: 16; size: many; V: TRBV24-1; J: TRBJ2-7; DNA: TGTGCCACCAGTGATTCCGGGGCCCGGAGGGGAGACGAGCAGTACTTC; CDR3: CATSDSGARRGDEQYF
D: -; length: 15; size: -; V: TRBV6-2/TRBV6-3; J: TRBJ2-1; DNA: TGTGCCAGCATTAGGGGGGGGAACTCCTACAATGAGCAGTTCTTC; CDR3: CASIRGGNSYNEQFF
D: -; length: 12; size: -; V: TRBV5-6; J: TRBJ1-1; DNA: TGTGCCAGCAGCTTGGGCCGACGGGGAGCTTTCTTT; CDR3: CASSLGRRGAFF
D: -; length: 12; size: many; V: TRBV3-1; J: TRBJ2-7; DNA: TGTGCCAGCAGCCCCGGGGCCTACGAGCAGTACTTC; CDR3: CASSPGAYEQYF
D: -; length: 15; size: many; V: TRBV11-2; J: TRBJ2-1; DNA: TGTGCCAGCAGCTTAGAAGGGTCCTGGGGGAATGAGCAGTTCTTC; CDR3: CASSLEGSWGNEQFF
D: -; length: 13; size: many; V: TRBV7-3; J: TRBJ2-5; DNA: TGTGCCAGCAGCTTCAGGGTTCCAGAGACCCAGTACTTC; CDR3: CASSFRVPETQYF
D: -; length: 11; size: many; V: TRBV10-3; J: TRBJ2-5; DNA: TGTGCCACCGAAACCCAAGAGACCCAGTACTTC; CDR3: CATETQETQYF
D: TRBD2; length: 16; size: many; V: TRBV7-2; J: TRBJ2-1; DNA: TGTGCCAGCAGCTTAGGACCGGGACTAGCGGGCAATGAGCAGTTCTTC; CDR3: CASSLGPGLAGNEQFF
D: -; length: 14; size: many; V: TRBV4-2; J: TRBJ1-5; DNA: TGTGCCAGCGGGGTCCGGGACTCCAATCAGCCCCAGCATTTT; CDR3: CASGVRDSNQPQHF
D: -; length: 14; size: many; V: TRBV2; J: TRBJ1-4; DNA: TGTGCCAGCAGCCGGGCCGGTGAGGGGGAAAAACTGTTTTTT; CDR3: CASSRAGEGEKLFF
D: -; length: 12; size: few; V: TRBV20-1; J: TRBJ2-5; DNA: TGCAGTGCTCACCCTCTAGGGGAGACCCAGTACTTC; CDR3: CSAHPLGETQYF
D: TRBD2; length: 17; size: many; V: TRBV12-3/TRBV12-4; J: TRBJ2-5; DNA: TGTGCCAGCAGTTTAAGACTAGCGGGAGCCGGGGTGAAGACCCAGTACTTC; CDR3: CASSLRLAGAGVKTQYF
D: -; length: 14; size: -; V: TRBV19; J: TRBJ1-5; DNA: TGTGCCAGTACCATTCGGGTAAGGGAACAGCCCCAGCATTTT; CDR3: CASTIRVREQPQHF
D: -; length: 17; size: many; V: TRBV3-1; J: TRBJ1-6; DNA: TGTGCCAGCAGCCAAGAGACAGGAGCAACGGGGGACTCACCCCTCCACTTT; CDR3: CASSQETGATGDSPLHF
D: -; length: 14; size: many; V: TRBV7-3; J: TRBJ2-7; DNA: TGTGCCAGCAGCTTTGAGAGTAGCGGAGGCGAGCAGTACTTC; CDR3: CASSFESSGGEQYF
D: -; length: 16; size: many; V: TRBV20-1; J: TRBJ2-7; DNA: TGCAGTGCCGGGAGCCCTGGGCTAGAATCCCTCTACGAGCAGTACTTC; CDR3: CSAGSPGLESLYEQYF
D: -; length: 13; size: -; V: TRBV3-1; J: TRBJ1-1; DNA: TGTGCCAGCAGCCAAGATTTGGGAAGAGAAGCTTTCTTT; CDR3: CASSQDLGREAFF
D: -; length: 13; size: many; V: TRBV12-3/TRBV12-4; J: TRBJ2-1; DNA: TGTGCCAGCAGTTTAGAAGCCGGGAATGAGCAGTTCTTC; CDR3: CASSLEAGNEQFF
D: TRBD1; length: 14; size: -; V: TRBV19; J: TRBJ1-6; DNA: TGTGCCAGTAGTATGACAGGGGGAAATTCACCCCTCCACTTT; CDR3: CASSMTGGNSPLHF
D: -; length: 13; size: many; V: TRBV12-3/TRBV12-4; J: TRBJ1-3; DNA: TGTGCCAGCAGTTTATCGTCCCGAAACACCATATATTTT; CDR3: CASSLSSRNTIYF
D: -; length: 15; size: many; V: TRBV27; J: TRBJ2-4; DNA: TGTGCCAGCAGCCCCCGGGCCTGGAGCAAAAACATTCAGTACTTC; CDR3: CASSPRAWSKNIQYF
D: -; length: 16; size: -; V: TRBV5-4; J: TRBJ2-2; DNA: TGTGCCAGCAGCTTGGCCTCGTACGTGAGGACCGGGGAGCTGTTTTTT; CDR3: CASSLASYVRTGELFF
D: TRBD1; length: 15; size: -; V: TRBV10-3; J: TRBJ2-7; DNA: TGTGCCATCAGTGCGCGCGAGGGGGCCCCCTACGAGCAGTACTTC; CDR3: CAISAREGAPYEQYF
D: TRBD1; length: 14; size: many; V: TRBV12-3/TRBV12-4; J: TRBJ1-1; DNA: TGTGCCAGCAGTGGACAGGCCTTTAACACTGAAGCTTTCTTT; CDR3: CASSGQAFNTEAFF
D: -; length: 19; size: once; V: TRBV7-8; J: TRBJ2-1; DNA: TGTGCCAGCAGCTTAAGGACGGTTGGAGGCCGTAGCTCCTACAATGAGCAGTTCTTC; CDR3: CASSLRTVGGRSSYNEQFF
D: TRBD1; length: 16; size: -; V: TRBV6-2/TRBV6-3; J: TRBJ1-5; DNA: TGTGCCAGCAGTGACCCCACAGGGGGGATACGTCAGCCCCAGCATTTT; CDR3: CASSDPTGGIRQPQHF
D: -; length: 13; size: many; V: TRBV24-1; J: TRBJ2-5; DNA: TGTGCCACCAGTGATTGGACGAGGGAGACCCAGTACTTC; CDR3: CATSDWTRETQYF
D: TRBD1; length: 11; size: many; V: TRBV5-1; J: TRBJ2-7; DNA: TGCGCCAGCCGGACAGGAGGCGAGCAGTACTTC; CDR3: CASRTGGEQYF
D: -; length: 14; size: many; V: TRBV27; J: TRBJ1-4; DNA: TGTGCCAGCAGTTTAGTATCAACTAATGAAAAACTGTTTTTT; CDR3: CASSLVSTNEKLFF
D: -; length: 11; size: many; V: TRBV12-3/TRBV12-4; J: TRBJ2-1; DNA: TGTGCCAGCAGTAACTTGAATGAGCAGTTCTTC; CDR3: CASSNLNEQFF
D: TRBD2; length: 16; size: many; V: TRBV5-1; J: TRBJ2-7; DNA: TGCGCCAGCAGCTTGGGGACCCGGGGGGATAACTACGAGCAGTACTTC; CDR3: CASSLGTRGDNYEQYF
D: TRBD1; length: 14; size: many; V: TRBV29-1; J: TRBJ2-1; DNA: TGCAGCGTTGTGGGGACAGGGCGCTACAATGAGCAGTTCTTC; CDR3: CSVVGTGRYNEQFF
D: -; length: 18; size: few; V: TRBV20-1; J: TRBJ1-6; DNA: TGCAGTGCTAGAGAGGGGTACGGGGGCTGGGGGTACAATTCACCCCTCCACTTT; CDR3: CSAREGYGGWGYNSPLHF
D: -; length: 14; size: many; V: TRBV6-1; J: TRBJ2-7; DNA: TGTGCCAGCATGATTGCGTCGGCTACCTACGAGCAGTACTTC; CDR3: CASMIASATYEQYF
D: -; length: 18; size: few; V: TRBV4-2; J: TRBJ2-2; DNA: TGTGCCAGCAGCCAAGATCTAGGGCGGTTTCTTAACACCGGGGAGCTGTTTTTT; CDR3: CASSQDLGRFLNTGELFF
D: TRBD1; length: 15; size: once; V: TRBV19; J: TRBJ2-2; DNA: TGTGCCAGTAGTTCTAGACAGGGGCACACCGGGGAGCTGTTTTTT; CDR3: CASSSRQGHTGELFF
D: -; length: 13; size: many; V: TRBV28; J: TRBJ2-1; DNA: TGTGCCATAGGAGATTGGACGAACAATGAGCAGTTCTTC; CDR3: CAIGDWTNNEQFF
D: -; length: 15; size: many; V: TRBV30; J: TRBJ1-4; DNA: TGTGCCTGGAGTGTAAGGCCCCCAACTAATGAAAAACTGTTTTTT; CDR3: CAWSVRPPTNEKLFF
D: -; length: 14; size: many; V: TRBV9; J: TRBJ1-1; DNA: TGTGCCAGCAGCGTAGCGGCGTCAGGGGCCCCAGCTTTCTTT; CDR3: CASSVAASGAPAFF
D: TRBD1; length: 14; size: many; V: TRBV20-1; J: TRBJ2-7; DNA: TGCAGTGCTGCGGACAGGGGGAGAGCCTACGAGCAGTACTTC; CDR3: CSAADRGRAYEQYF
D: -; length: 14; size: many; V: TRBV6-5; J: TRBJ1-1; DNA: TGTGCCAGCAGTTACTCCTACGGGGACACTGAAGCTTTCTTT; CDR3: CASSYSYGDTEAFF
D: TRBD2; length: 17; size: many; V: TRBV6-6; J: TRBJ2-6; DNA: TGTGCCAGCAGTTACACGGGGGGGCCAAGTGGGGCCAACGTCCTGACTTTC; CDR3: CASSYTGGPSGANVLTF
D: TRBD2; length: 15; size: many; V: TRBV20-1; J: TRBJ2-1; DNA: TGCAGTGCTAGAGATGCTAGCGGGGGCTACAATGAGCAGTTCTTC; CDR3: CSARDASGGYNEQFF
D: -; length: 13; size: many; V: TRBV28; J: TRBJ1-1; DNA: TGTGCCACCCTTTGGGGGGGCGACACTGAAGCTTTCTTT; CDR3: CATLWGGDTEAFF
D: TRBD1; length: 18; size: few; V: TRBV10-1; J: TRBJ2-2; DNA: TGCGCCAGCAGTGAGTCGAGAAAGTCAGGGGGCGCGGCCGGGGAGCTGTTTTTT; CDR3: CASSESRKSGGAAGELFF
D: -; length: 14; size: many; V: TRBV7-9; J: TRBJ2-7; DNA: TGTGCCAGCAGCCCGGGCCATAGCTCCTACGAGCAGTACTTC; CDR3: CASSPGHSSYEQYF
D: TRBD1; length: 15; size: many; V: TRBV7-9; J: TRBJ1-4; DNA: TGTGCCAGCAGCTCACCCGGGACAGGGGAAGAAAAACTGTTTTTT; CDR3: CASSSPGTGEEKLFF